This T cell receptor beta chain was identified during a study of blood T cell repertoires in COVID-19. Turning to the study itself: The samples span acute and convalescent COVID-19 from the United States, Italy and Spain. Sample material is recorded as cDNA or gDNA derived from T cells, B-cell-depleted T cells, or PBMCs.

Source study methods: Reference gene primer amplification yielded estimated nucleated cell counts. Data came from immunoSEQ multiplex PCR; TCRdb stores just in-frame clones and leaves some out. Clonal size and the V and J genes are those of that table, whereas D and trimming came from the DNA. Here the sample spans roughly 72,000 clones, roughly 82% being singletons. Trimming took 10 bases from V and 5 from J; bases not matched to a gene: 5. Germline assignment: CDR1 MDHEN and CDR2 SYDVKM. This CDR3 spans 13 amino acids. This TCR was recovered from an elderly woman with acute or convalescent COVID-19. The J gene is TRBJ1-5, the V gene TRBV28; 10 bases line up with TRBD1. The sample consisted of peripheral blood. The CDR3 loop is CATLGTGDQPQHF. DNA for the CDR3: TGTGCCACCTTGGGGACAGGGGATCAGCCCCAGCATTTT. Combining the CDR3 with reference TRBV28 and TRBJ1-5 gives the whole variable domain DVKVTQSSRYLVKRTGEKVFLECVQDMDHENMFWYRQDPGLGLRLIYFSYDVKMKEKGDIPEGYSVSREKKERFSLILESASTNQTSMYLCATLGTGDQPQHFGDGTRLSIL.